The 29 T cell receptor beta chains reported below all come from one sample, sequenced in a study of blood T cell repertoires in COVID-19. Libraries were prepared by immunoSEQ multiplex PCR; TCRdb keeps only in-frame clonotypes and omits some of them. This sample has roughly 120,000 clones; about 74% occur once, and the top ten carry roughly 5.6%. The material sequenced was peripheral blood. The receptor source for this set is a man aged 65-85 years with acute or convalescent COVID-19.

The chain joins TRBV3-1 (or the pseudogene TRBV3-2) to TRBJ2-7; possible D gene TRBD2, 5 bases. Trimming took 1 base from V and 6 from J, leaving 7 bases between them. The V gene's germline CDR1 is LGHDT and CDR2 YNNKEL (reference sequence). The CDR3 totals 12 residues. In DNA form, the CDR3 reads TGTGCCAGCAGCCAAGTAACTAGCGAGCAGTACTTC. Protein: CASSQVTSEQYF.

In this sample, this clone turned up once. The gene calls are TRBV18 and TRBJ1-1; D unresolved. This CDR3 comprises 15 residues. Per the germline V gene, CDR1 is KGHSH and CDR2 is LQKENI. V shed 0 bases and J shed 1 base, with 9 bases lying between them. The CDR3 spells CASSPPPSGNTEAFF. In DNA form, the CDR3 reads TGTGCCAGCTCACCACCGCCCTCGGGGAACACTGAAGCTTTCTTT. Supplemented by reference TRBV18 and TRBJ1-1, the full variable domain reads NAGVMQNPRHLVRRRGQEARLRCSPMKGHSHVYWYRQLPEEGLKFMVYLQKENIIDESGMPKERFSAEFPKEGPSILRIQQVVRGDSAAYFCASSPPPSGNTEAFFGQGTRLTVV.

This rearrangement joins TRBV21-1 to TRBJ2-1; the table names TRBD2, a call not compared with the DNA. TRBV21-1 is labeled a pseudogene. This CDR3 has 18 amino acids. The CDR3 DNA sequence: TGTGCCACCGAGGGGTTTAGCGGGGGGGCGCTGGCCGTTCATGAGCAGTTCTTC. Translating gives CATEGFSGGALAVHEQFF.

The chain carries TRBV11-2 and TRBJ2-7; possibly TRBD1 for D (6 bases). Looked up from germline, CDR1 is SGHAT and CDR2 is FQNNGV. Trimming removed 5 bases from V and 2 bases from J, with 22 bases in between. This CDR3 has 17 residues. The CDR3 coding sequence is TGTGCCAGCAGCGAAGGGACATCAGTTTTAAGAACCTACGAGCAGTACTTC. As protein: CASSEGTSVLRTYEQYF. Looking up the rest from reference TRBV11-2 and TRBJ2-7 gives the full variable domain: EAGVAQSPRYKIIEKRQSVAFWCNPISGHATLYWYQQILGQGPKLLIQFQNNGVVDDSQLPKDRFSAERLKGVDSTLKIQPAKLEDSAVYLCASSEGTSVLRTYEQYFGPGTRLTVT.

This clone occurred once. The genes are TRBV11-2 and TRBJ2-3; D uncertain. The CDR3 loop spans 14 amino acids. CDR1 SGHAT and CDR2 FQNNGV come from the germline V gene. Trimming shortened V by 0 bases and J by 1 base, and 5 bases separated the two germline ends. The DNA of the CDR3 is TGTGCCAGCAGCTTAGATCGGGGCACAGATACGCAGTATTTT. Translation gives CASSLDRGTDTQYF. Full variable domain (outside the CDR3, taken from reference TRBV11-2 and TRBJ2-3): EAGVAQSPRYKIIEKRQSVAFWCNPISGHATLYWYQQILGQGPKLLIQFQNNGVVDDSQLPKDRFSAERLKGVDSTLKIQPAKLEDSAVYLCASSLDRGTDTQYFGPGTRLTVL.

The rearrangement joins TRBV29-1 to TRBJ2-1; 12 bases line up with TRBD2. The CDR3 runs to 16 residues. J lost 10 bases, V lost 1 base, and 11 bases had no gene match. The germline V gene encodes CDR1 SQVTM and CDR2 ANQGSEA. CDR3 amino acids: CSVEGWTSGKPGEQFF. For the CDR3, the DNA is TGCAGCGTTGAAGGCTGGACTAGCGGGAAACCCGGGGAGCAGTTCTTC.

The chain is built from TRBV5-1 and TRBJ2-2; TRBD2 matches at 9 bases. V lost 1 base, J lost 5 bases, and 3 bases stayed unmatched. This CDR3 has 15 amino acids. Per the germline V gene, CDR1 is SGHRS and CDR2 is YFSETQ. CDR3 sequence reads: CASSLTSGRTGELFF. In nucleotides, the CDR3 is TGCGCCAGCAGCTTGACTAGCGGGCGGACCGGGGAGCTGTTTTTT. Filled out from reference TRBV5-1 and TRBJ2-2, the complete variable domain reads KAGVTQTPRYLIKTRGQQVTLSCSPISGHRSVSWYQQTPGQGLQFLFEYFSETQRNKGNFPGRFSGRQFSNSRSEMNVSTLELGDSALYLCASSLTSGRTGELFFGEGSRLTVL.

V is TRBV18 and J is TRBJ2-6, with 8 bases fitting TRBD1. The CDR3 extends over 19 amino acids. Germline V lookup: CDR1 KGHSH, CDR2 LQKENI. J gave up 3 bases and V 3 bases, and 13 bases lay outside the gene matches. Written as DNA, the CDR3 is TGTGCCAGCTCACCGGTCCTGGACAGGGTAGTATTTGGGGCCAACGTCCTGACTTTC. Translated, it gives CASSPVLDRVVFGANVLTF.

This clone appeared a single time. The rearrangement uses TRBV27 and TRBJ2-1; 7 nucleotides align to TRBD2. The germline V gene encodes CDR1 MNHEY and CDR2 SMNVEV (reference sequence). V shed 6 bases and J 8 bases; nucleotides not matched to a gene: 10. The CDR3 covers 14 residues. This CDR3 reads CASSGTSGIDEQFF. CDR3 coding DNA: TGTGCCAGCAGCGGAACAAGCGGGATCGATGAGCAGTTCTTC.

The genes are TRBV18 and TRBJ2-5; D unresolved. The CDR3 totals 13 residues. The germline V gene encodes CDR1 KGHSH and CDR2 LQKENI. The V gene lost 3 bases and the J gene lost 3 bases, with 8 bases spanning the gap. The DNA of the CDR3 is TGTGCCAGCTCACCGCAAGAGAAAGAGACCCAGTACTTC. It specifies CASSPQEKETQYF.

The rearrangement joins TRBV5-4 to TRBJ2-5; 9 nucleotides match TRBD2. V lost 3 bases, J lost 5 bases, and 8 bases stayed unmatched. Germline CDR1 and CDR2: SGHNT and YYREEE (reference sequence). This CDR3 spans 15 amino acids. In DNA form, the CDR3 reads TGTGCCAGCAGCTCGGGTGGACTAGCGTCGGAGACCCAGTACTTC. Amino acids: CASSSGGLASETQYF.

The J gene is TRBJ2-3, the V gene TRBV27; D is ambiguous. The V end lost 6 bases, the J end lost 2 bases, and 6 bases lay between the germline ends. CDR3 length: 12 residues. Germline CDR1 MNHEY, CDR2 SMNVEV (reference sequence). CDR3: CASSSVTDTQYF. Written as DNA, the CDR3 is TGTGCCAGCAGCAGTGTCACAGATACGCAGTATTTT.

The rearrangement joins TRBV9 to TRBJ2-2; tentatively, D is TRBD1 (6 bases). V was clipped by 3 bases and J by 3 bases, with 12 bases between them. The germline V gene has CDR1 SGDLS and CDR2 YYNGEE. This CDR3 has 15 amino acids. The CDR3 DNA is TGTGCCAGCAGCGGGGGGCACCGAGACACCGGGGAGCTGTTTTTT. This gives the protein CASSGGHRDTGELFF.

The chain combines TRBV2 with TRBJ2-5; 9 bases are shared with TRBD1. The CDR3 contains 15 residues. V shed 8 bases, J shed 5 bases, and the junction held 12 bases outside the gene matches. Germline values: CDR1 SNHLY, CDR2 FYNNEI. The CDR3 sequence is CASSPLQGAGETQYF. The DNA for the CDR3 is TGTGCCAGCTCTCCCCTACAGGGGGCAGGGGAGACCCAGTACTTC.

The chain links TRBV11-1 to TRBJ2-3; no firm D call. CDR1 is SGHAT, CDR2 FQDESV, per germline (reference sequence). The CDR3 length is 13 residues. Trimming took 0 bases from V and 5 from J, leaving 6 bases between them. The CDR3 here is CASSLAQEDTQYF. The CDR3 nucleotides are TGTGCCAGCAGCTTAGCGCAGGAAGATACGCAGTATTTT.

The DNA for the CDR3 is TGTGCCAGCAGCCTCGGGACAAACCTCGAGGGCAACGTCCTGACTTTC. It translates to CASSLGTNLEGNVLTF. J is TRBJ2-6 and V is TRBV5-8, with D perhaps TRBD1 (6 bases). V lost 4 bases, J lost 9 bases, and 20 bases lay in between. CDR3 length equals 16 residues. Per germline, CDR1 SGHTS and CDR2 YDEGEE.

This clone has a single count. CDR3 sequence: CASSAGAEETQYF. CDR3 sequence (DNA): TGTGCCAGCAGCGCAGGGGCCGAAGAGACCCAGTACTTC. This chain connects TRBV25-1 to TRBJ2-5; perhaps TRBD1 as D (6 bases). Germline-derived CDR1 and CDR2 are MGHDK and SYGVNS. This CDR3 region has 13 residues. Trimming left V 6 bases short and J 3 bases short, with 11 bases between.

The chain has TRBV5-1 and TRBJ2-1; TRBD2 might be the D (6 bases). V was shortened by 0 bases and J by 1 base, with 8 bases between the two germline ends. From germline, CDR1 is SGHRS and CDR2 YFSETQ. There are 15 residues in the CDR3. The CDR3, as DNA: TGCGCCAGCAGCTTGGATGGAGGGTCCTACAATGAGCAGTTCTTC. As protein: CASSLDGGSYNEQFF.

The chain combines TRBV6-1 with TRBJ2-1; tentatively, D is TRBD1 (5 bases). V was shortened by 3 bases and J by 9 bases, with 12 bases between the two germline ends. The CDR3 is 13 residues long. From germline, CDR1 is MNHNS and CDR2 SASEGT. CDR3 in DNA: TGTGCCAGCAGTGATGCAGGGCCCGGTGAGCAGTTCTTC. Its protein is CASSDAGPGEQFF.

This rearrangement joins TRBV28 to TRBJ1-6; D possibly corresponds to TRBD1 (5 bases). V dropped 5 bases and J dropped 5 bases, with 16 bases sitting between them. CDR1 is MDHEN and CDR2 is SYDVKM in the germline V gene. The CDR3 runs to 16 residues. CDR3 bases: TGTGCCAGCAGTCCCTTAGGCAGGGTTGATAATTCACCCCTCCACTTT. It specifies CASSPLGRVDNSPLHF. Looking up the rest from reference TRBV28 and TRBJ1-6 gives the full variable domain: DVKVTQSSRYLVKRTGEKVFLECVQDMDHENMFWYRQDPGLGLRLIYFSYDVKMKEKGDIPEGYSVSREKKERFSLILESASTNQTSMYLCASSPLGRVDNSPLHFGNGTRLTVT.

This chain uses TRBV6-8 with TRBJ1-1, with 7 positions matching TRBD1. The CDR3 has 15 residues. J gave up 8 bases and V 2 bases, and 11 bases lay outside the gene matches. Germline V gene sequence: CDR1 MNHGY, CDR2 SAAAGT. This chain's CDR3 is CASSYRPCRGFEAFF. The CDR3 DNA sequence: TGTGCCAGCAGTTACCGACCCTGCAGGGGGTTCGAAGCTTTCTTT.

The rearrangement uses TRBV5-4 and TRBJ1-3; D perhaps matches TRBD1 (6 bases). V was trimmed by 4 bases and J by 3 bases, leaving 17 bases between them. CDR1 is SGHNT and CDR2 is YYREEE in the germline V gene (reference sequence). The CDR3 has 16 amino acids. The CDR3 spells CASSPGLADSGNTIYF. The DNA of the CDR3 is TGTGCCAGCAGCCCCGGATTGGCGGACAGTGGAAACACCATATATTTT. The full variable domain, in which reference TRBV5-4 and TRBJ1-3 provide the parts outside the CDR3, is ETGVTQSPTHLIKTRGQQVTLRCSSQSGHNTVSWYQQALGQGPQFIFQYYREEENGRGNFPPRFSGLQFPNYSSELNVNALELDDSALYLCASSPGLADSGNTIYFGEGSWLTVV.

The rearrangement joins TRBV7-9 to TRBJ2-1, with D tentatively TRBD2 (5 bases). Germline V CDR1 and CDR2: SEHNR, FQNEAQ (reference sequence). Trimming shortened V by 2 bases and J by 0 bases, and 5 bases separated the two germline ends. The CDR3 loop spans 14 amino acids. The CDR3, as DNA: TGTGCCAGCAGCTTAACTAGCTCCTACAATGAGCAGTTCTTC. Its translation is CASSLTSSYNEQFF.

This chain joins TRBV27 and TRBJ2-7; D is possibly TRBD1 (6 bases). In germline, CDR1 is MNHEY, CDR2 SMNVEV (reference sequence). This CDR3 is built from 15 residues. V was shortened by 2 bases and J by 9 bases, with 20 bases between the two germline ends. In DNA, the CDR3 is TGTGCCAGCAGTTTAGGGAGACAGGACCTACGAGGGCAGTACTTC. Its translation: CASSLGRQDLRGQYF.

CDR3 residues: CASSPVANQPQHF. The CDR3 bases are TGTGCCAGCTCACCCGTGGCTAATCAGCCCCAGCATTTT. This chain joins TRBV6-5 and TRBJ1-5; no definite D call. This CDR3 is built from 13 residues. Germline lookup yields CDR1 MNHEY and CDR2 SVGAGI. Deletions cut 8 bases from V and 4 bases from J, with 12 bases between.

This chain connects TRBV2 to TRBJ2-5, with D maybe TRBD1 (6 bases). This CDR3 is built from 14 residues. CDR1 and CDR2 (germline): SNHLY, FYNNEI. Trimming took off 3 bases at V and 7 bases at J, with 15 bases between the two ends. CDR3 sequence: CASSEDSEGGTQYF. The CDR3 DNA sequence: TGTGCCAGCAGTGAGGACAGCGAAGGAGGGACCCAGTACTTC.

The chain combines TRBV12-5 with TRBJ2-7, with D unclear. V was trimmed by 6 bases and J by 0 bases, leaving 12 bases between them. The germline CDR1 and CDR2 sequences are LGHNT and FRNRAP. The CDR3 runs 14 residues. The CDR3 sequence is CASGPLTNSYEQYF. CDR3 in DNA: TGTGCTAGTGGGCCCCTGACAAACTCCTACGAGCAGTACTTC.

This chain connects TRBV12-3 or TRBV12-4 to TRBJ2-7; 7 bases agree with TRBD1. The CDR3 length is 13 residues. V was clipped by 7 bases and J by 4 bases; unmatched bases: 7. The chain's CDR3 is CASKQGSEYEQYF. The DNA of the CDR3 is TGTGCCAGCAAACAGGGGTCTGAATACGAGCAGTACTTC.

CDR3 nucleotides: TGCAGCGCCGTAGTTAGCCAAAACATTCAGTACTTC. This translates into CSAVVSQNIQYF. The genes are TRBV29-1 and TRBJ2-4; D gene unclear. Deletions cut 7 bases from V and 5 bases from J, with 12 bases between. The CDR3 length is 12 residues. Germline V lookup: CDR1 SQVTM, CDR2 ANQGSEA.